This TCR beta chain originates from a study of blood T cell repertoires in COVID-19. As for the study in general: Sample material is recorded as cDNA or gDNA derived from T cells, B-cell-depleted T cells, or PBMCs.

This CDR3 spans 18 amino acids. CDR1 and CDR2 from the germline V gene are SGHNT and YYREEE (reference sequence). V was cut by 4 bases and J by 7 bases, with 24 bases left in between. This clone was seen more than once but under ten times. Measured with immunoSEQ multiplex PCR; TCRdb has only the in-frame clones, and not every one. The data hold tens of thousands of clones, with roughly four fifths observed a single time. Sequenced: peripheral blood. V gene TRBV5-4 combines with J gene TRBJ1-6, with TRBD1 as a possible D gene (6 bases). The receptor was derived from a human donor in a cohort sampled during active COVID-19. CDR3 coding DNA: TGTGCCAGCAGCGGGTCGGGGGGGCGCATCCACGAAAATTCACCCCTCCACTTT. Its protein is CASSGSGGRIHENSPLHF.